A single sample gave rise to the 12 T cell receptor beta chains below, sequenced in a study of cytomegalovirus exposure and HLA in healthy donors. The PCR employed 60 Vbeta primers together with 13 Jbeta primers. This table comes from immunoSEQ multiplex PCR, and its TCRdb copy is limited to in-frame clones, with some not included. The sample contains some 170,000 clones, 81% of which appear only once. What was sequenced was PBMCs. Every receptor here comes from a woman aged 18-29 years in good health and CMV-seronegative.

The chain uses TRBV28 and TRBJ1-5; TRBD1 might be the D (6 bases). This CDR3 region has 17 residues. Germline V lookup: CDR1 MDHEN, CDR2 SYDVKM. Trimming removed 4 bases at V and 0 bases at J, with 16 bases between. The CDR3 sequence: CASSSIPWTDSNQPQHF. The CDR3, as DNA: TGTGCCAGCAGTTCAATACCCTGGACAGATAGCAATCAGCCCCAGCATTTT.

This sequence joins TRBV18 and TRBJ2-6, with D perhaps TRBD1 (5 bases). The CDR3 consists of 16 residues. V lost 2 bases and J lost 1, with 9 bases in between. Germline values: CDR1 KGHSH, CDR2 LQKENI. The DNA for the CDR3 is TGTGCCAGCTCACCAACGCAGGGTTCTGGGGCCAACGTCCTGACTTTC. This translates into CASSPTQGSGANVLTF.

The chain joins TRBV19 to TRBJ2-1, with D tentatively TRBD2 (6 bases). The ends were cut back, 5 bases at V and 0 bases at J, with 14 bases in the middle. The CDR3 runs 16 residues. The germline CDR1 and CDR2 sequences are LNHDA and SQIVND (reference sequence). The CDR3 DNA reads as TGTGCCAGTAGTGCGGGACTTCACCGCTCCTACAATGAGCAGTTCTTC. It translates to CASSAGLHRSYNEQFF.

The V and J genes are TRBV6-1 and TRBJ1-5; D is uncertain. The CDR3 sequence is 13 residues long. CDR1 and CDR2 (germline): MNHNS, SASEGT. The V gene lost 8 bases and the J gene lost 4 bases, with 12 bases spanning the gap. The CDR3 loop is CASAWSENQPQHF. The DNA for the CDR3 is TGTGCCAGCGCGTGGAGCGAGAATCAGCCCCAGCATTTT.

J is TRBJ1-4 and V is TRBV28; possible D gene TRBD1, 6 bases. CDR1 is MDHEN and CDR2 is SYDVKM in the germline V gene. Trimming shortened V by 2 bases and J by 2 bases, and 12 bases separated the two germline ends. The CDR3 has 16 residues. The CDR3, as DNA: TGTGCCAGCAGTTTAGGGGGGAGGGGGACTAATGAAAAACTGTTTTTT. Translating it yields CASSLGGRGTNEKLFF.

The chain combines TRBV15 with TRBJ1-2, with D possibly matching TRBD1 (6 bases). CDR1 is LNHNV and CDR2 is YYDKDF in the germline V gene (reference sequence). This CDR3 region has 15 residues. The V and J ends lost 0 bases and 6 bases respectively, with 14 bases between them. The CDR3 spells CATSRDRGANNGYTF. The CDR3, as DNA: TGTGCCACCAGCAGAGACAGGGGCGCGAATAATGGCTACACCTTC.

The CDR3 is CASYMVEAFF. In DNA form, the CDR3 reads TGTGCCAGCTACATGGTCGAAGCTTTCTTT. The rearrangement links TRBV2 to TRBJ1-1; the D is unclear. V was trimmed by 8 bases and J by 8 bases, leaving 9 bases between them. The CDR3 has 10 residues. Per germline, CDR1 SNHLY and CDR2 FYNNEI.

V is TRBV4-1 and J is TRBJ2-5; weak D call: TRBD2 (6 bases). Germline assignment: CDR1 MGHRA and CDR2 YSYEKL. This CDR3 comprises 13 residues. V dropped 5 bases and J dropped 5 bases, with 12 bases sitting between them. CDR3 DNA: TGCGCCAGCAGCGTCCGGGGGTCGGAGACCCAGTACTTC. It yields the protein CASSVRGSETQYF.

The genes are TRBV5-4 and TRBJ2-5, with D maybe TRBD1 (6 bases). The J call may be incorrect, as the DNA end agrees better with TRBJ2-7. The CDR3 totals 13 residues. Germline values: CDR1 SGHNT, CDR2 YYREEE (reference sequence). DNA of the CDR3: TGTGCCAGCAGCTCAGGGGAAACCTACGAGCAGTACTTC. Translating it yields CASSSGETYEQYF.

This chain uses TRBV19 with TRBJ2-1; D is possibly TRBD2 (5 bases). This CDR3 comprises 13 residues. Germline CDR1 reads LNHDA; CDR2 reads SQIVND (reference sequence). Trimming pared 9 bases from V and 7 bases from J, leaving 16 bases between. The CDR3 loop is CARGGPRENEQFF. The CDR3 DNA sequence: TGTGCCAGGGGCGGTCCCCGGGAAAATGAGCAGTTCTTC. Filled out from reference TRBV19 and TRBJ2-1, the complete variable domain reads DGGITQSPKYLFRKEGQNVTLSCEQNLNHDAMYWYRQDPGQGLRLIYYSQIVNDFQKGDIAEGYSVSREKKESFPLTVTSAQKNPTAFYLCARGGPRENEQFFGPGTRLTVL.

This chain connects TRBV5-1 to TRBJ1-2, with 9 bases identical to TRBD1. The CDR3 spans 16 residues. Germline CDR1 and CDR2: SGHRS and YFSETQ. The ends lost 2 bases at V and 0 bases at J; junction bases unmatched: 5. This CDR3 is CASSLATGGANYGYTF. The DNA for the CDR3 is TGCGCCAGCAGCTTAGCCACAGGGGGCGCTAACTATGGCTACACCTTC.

This clone appeared a single time. The chain has TRBV4-1 and TRBJ1-1; a weak D match, TRBD1 (6 bases). The CDR3 is 16 amino acids. Germline CDR1 is MGHRA and CDR2 is YSYEKL. Trimming removed 2 bases at V and 5 bases at J, with 18 bases between. CDR3 sequence reads: CASSQPGGLRRTEAFF. The CDR3 DNA reads TGCGCCAGCAGCCAACCCGGGGGGCTCAGGAGGACTGAAGCTTTCTTT.